This T cell receptor beta chain was recovered during a study of blood T cell repertoires in COVID-19. For the study at large: Both acute and convalescent COVID-19 samples were obtained from the United States, Italy and Spain. Sources were T cells, B-cell-depleted T cells, or PBMCs; the material itself was cDNA or gDNA.

This CDR3 has 12 amino acids. Germline loops: CDR1 MDHEN, CDR2 SYDVKM. V was shortened by 7 bases and J by 5 bases, with 6 bases between the two germline ends. Repertoires were generated with immunoSEQ multiplex PCR, while TCRdb's copy carries only in-frame clones and drops some. The table lists around 130,000 clones, under 85% of them singletons. The sample was peripheral blood. J is TRBJ1-6 and V is TRBV28; D gene uncertain. This clonotype was obtained from a woman in her sixties or seventies with acute or convalescent COVID-19. The CDR3: CASKSNNSPLHF. The CDR3 DNA reads as TGTGCCAGCAAATCCAATAATTCACCCCTCCACTTT.